This TCR beta chain came from a study of shared clonotypes between healthy human individuals. The CDR3 has 16 residues. V was pared by 1 base and J by 5 bases, with 5 bases of the junction left unmatched. Germline loops: CDR1 LNHDA, CDR2 SQIVND (reference sequence). Every immunoSEQ plate was one replicate of a subset's evenly spread DNA. Only in-frame clones appear in the TCRdb table, and some are missing; sequencing was by immunoSEQ multiplex PCR. The top ten clones hold around 12% of a sample with fewer than 550,000 clones, about three quarters of them seen once. Material for sequencing was PBMCs. This sequence joins TRBV19 and TRBJ1-5; 10 bases match TRBD1. The TCR sequence derives from a woman between 40 and 55 years old in good health. Some clones in this sample may be carry-over from other donors' samples. For the CDR3, the DNA is TGTGCCAGTAGTATAGCCGGGACAGGGGCCCATCAGCCCCAGCATTTT. Its translation is CASSIAGTGAHQPQHF.